The 12 T cell receptor beta chains listed next were all sequenced from one sample in a study of blood T cell repertoires in COVID-19. Here immunoSEQ multiplex PCR was the method, and the copy in TCRdb shows in-frame clones only, minus some. This sample has under 200,000 clones, with around 86% found just once. The sequenced sample was peripheral blood. Receptors were obtained from a woman between 40 and 55 years old with acute or convalescent COVID-19.

This clone was seen once. The V and J genes are TRBV6-5 and TRBJ1-1; a weak D match, TRBD1 (5 bases). The germline CDR1 and CDR2 sequences are MNHEY and SVGAGI. Trimming left V 5 bases short and J 0 bases short, with 7 bases between. The CDR3 runs 13 residues. CDR3 in DNA: TGTGCCAGCAGTCAGACAGTGAACACTGAAGCTTTCTTT. Residues: CASSQTVNTEAFF.

V and J are TRBV7-6 and TRBJ2-2, with no clear D. The V gene lost 1 base and the J gene lost 0 bases, with 9 bases spanning the gap. This CDR3 is 16 amino acids long. The V gene's germline CDR1 is SGHVS and CDR2 FNYEAQ. Written as DNA, the CDR3 is TGTGCCAGCAGCTTAGTCGCGGCTCCGAACACCGGGGAGCTGTTTTTT. It is translated as CASSLVAAPNTGELFF.

The chain is built from TRBV3-1 (or the pseudogene TRBV3-2) and TRBJ1-5; D is possibly TRBD1 (5 bases). The V gene lost 0 bases and the J gene lost 7 bases, with 16 bases spanning the gap. This CDR3 is built from 16 residues. Germline CDR1 LGHDT, CDR2 YNNKEL (reference sequence). The CDR3 nucleotides read TGTGCCAGCAGCCAAGAGCGAGGTGGCAGGGCACAGCCCCAGCATTTT. It codes for CASSQERGGRAQPQHF.

This chain connects TRBV27 to TRBJ1-4; the match to TRBD1 covers 10 bases. The germline V gene has CDR1 MNHEY and CDR2 SMNVEV (reference sequence). Trimming removed 6 bases from V and 5 bases from J; junction bases left unmatched: 9. CDR3 length equals 16 residues. CDR3 sequence reads: CASRDRGTGTNEKLFF. The CDR3 DNA reads TGTGCCAGCAGGGACAGGGGGACTGGCACGAATGAAAAACTGTTTTTT. Full variable domain (remainder filled in from reference TRBV27 and TRBJ1-4): EAQVTQNPRYLITVTGKKLTVTCSQNMNHEYMSWYRQDPGLGLRQIYYSMNVEVTDKGDVPEGYKVSRKEKRNFPLILESPSPNQTSLYFCASRDRGTGTNEKLFFGSGTQLSVL.

The chain couples TRBV30 to TRBJ1-1; the D is unclear. Germline V gene sequence: CDR1 GTSNPN, CDR2 SVGIG (reference sequence). This CDR3 is built from 13 residues. Deletions cut 0 bases from V and 4 bases from J, with 9 bases between. The DNA of the CDR3 is TGTGCCTGGAGTGTAGGAGGCCCCACTGAAGCTTTCTTT. It yields the protein CAWSVGGPTEAFF.

V and J are TRBV7-9 and TRBJ1-1; 7 bases are shared with TRBD1. CDR1 is SEHNR, CDR2 FQNEAQ, per germline (reference sequence). Trimming cost V 6 bases and J 4 bases; bases outside gene matches: 2. The CDR3 contains 12 residues. The CDR3 loop reads CASSRQGTEAFF. The CDR3 DNA follows: TGTGCCAGCAGTCGACAGGGCACTGAAGCTTTCTTT.

The V call is TRBV19, the J call TRBJ1-6; TRBD1 matches 9 bases. Per germline, CDR1 LNHDA and CDR2 SQIVND (reference sequence). Losses at the gene ends were 5 bases for V and 9 bases for J; bases not matched to a gene: 8. The CDR3 has 15 residues. The CDR3: CASSSEGQGASPLHF. CDR3 DNA sequence: TGTGCCAGTAGTTCTGAGGGACAGGGCGCTTCACCCCTCCACTTT. The variable domain in full, with the rest retrieved from reference TRBV19 and TRBJ1-6, is DGGITQSPKYLFRKEGQNVTLSCEQNLNHDAMYWYRQDPGQGLRLIYYSQIVNDFQKGDIAEGYSVSREKKESFPLTVTSAQKNPTAFYLCASSSEGQGASPLHFGNGTRLTVT.

The gene calls are TRBV7-9 and TRBJ2-7; 9 bases map to TRBD2. Germline assignment: CDR1 SEHNR and CDR2 FQNEAQ (reference sequence). V lost 3 bases to trimming and J lost 5 bases; unmatched junction nucleotides: 5. The CDR3 consists of 14 residues. CDR3 sequence reads: CASSFTSGLNEQYF. Written as DNA, the CDR3 is TGTGCCAGCAGCTTTACTAGCGGGCTTAACGAGCAGTACTTC.

The chain employs TRBV19 and TRBJ1-2, with no clear D. With 10 bases removed from V and 7 bases from J, the gap between germline ends came to 22 bases. Germline CDR1 and CDR2: LNHDA and SQIVND (reference sequence). The CDR3 spans 14 residues. CDR3 coding DNA: TGTGCCACTATGAAAGGCGGTTCACTTGTTGGCTACACCTTC. It is translated as CATMKGGSLVGYTF.

The V call is TRBV10-3, the J call TRBJ1-6, with 9 positions matching TRBD1. Germline V gene sequence: CDR1 ENHRY, CDR2 SYGVKD. Trimming removed 7 bases from V and 6 bases from J; junction bases left unmatched: 4. The CDR3 sequence is 14 residues long. CDR3 nucleotide sequence: TGTGCCATCAAGGGGACAGGGCTTAATTCACCCCTCCACTTT. The encoded protein is CAIKGTGLNSPLHF.

This clone showed up just once. The rearrangement links TRBV6-5 to TRBJ2-1, with a weak D call TRBD2 (6 bases). Deletions cut 2 bases from V and 2 bases from J, with 10 bases between. The CDR3 spans 15 residues. CDR1 and CDR2 (germline): MNHEY, SVGAGI. The CDR3 region has the DNA TGTGCCAGCAGTTACATCGCGGGGACCTACAATGAGCAGTTCTTC. Amino acids: CASSYIAGTYNEQFF.

This clone was observed a handful of times. The V call is TRBV5-1, the J call TRBJ2-2, with D unresolved. Trimming stripped 0 bases from V and 6 bases from J, with 9 bases between. Germline CDR1 SGHRS, CDR2 YFSETQ. CDR3 length: 14 residues. In DNA, the CDR3 is TGCGCCAGCAGCTTGGCTATCACCGCCGGGGAGCTGTTTTTT. Its translation: CASSLAITAGELFF.